The 25 T cell receptor beta chains given below trace back to one sample, sequenced in a study of cytomegalovirus exposure and HLA in healthy donors. It was with 60 Vbeta and 13 Jbeta primers that the PCR ran. The repertoire was sequenced with immunoSEQ multiplex PCR; TCRdb's copy has only in-frame clones and lacks some. The table lists under 140,000 clones, over 60% of them singletons. The specimen sequenced was PBMCs. These receptors were taken from a woman aged 55 to 70 in good health and CMV-seropositive.

The V call is TRBV5-1, the J call TRBJ1-1; possible D gene TRBD1, 6 bases. CDR1 and CDR2 (germline): SGHRS, YFSETQ. V was trimmed by 1 base and J by 3 bases, leaving 10 bases between them. The CDR3 length is 14 residues. CDR3 amino acids: CASSLLGGDTEAFF. Here the CDR3 DNA reads TGCGCCAGCAGCTTGTTAGGGGGTGACACTGAAGCTTTCTTT.

The CDR3 protein is CSVPGGTGELFF. The CDR3 nucleotides read TGCAGCGTTCCAGGGGGTACCGGGGAGCTGTTTTTT. The chain joins TRBV29-1 to TRBJ2-2; 7 bases match TRBD1. Trimming at V came to 5 bases and at J to 5 bases, leaving 2 bases not matched to a gene. Germline V CDR1 and CDR2: SQVTM, ANQGSEA. The CDR3 runs 12 residues.

The rearrangement joins TRBV27 to TRBJ2-1; TRBD2 agrees at 7 bases. The V segment lost 0 bases and the J segment 1 base; nucleotides outside the gene matches: 15. CDR3 length equals 20 residues. Germline CDR1 reads MNHEY; CDR2 reads SMNVEV (reference sequence). The CDR3 protein is CASSLSLLTSGKGSYNEQFF. In DNA form, the CDR3 reads TGTGCCAGCAGTTTATCTCTTTTAACGAGCGGGAAGGGTTCCTACAATGAGCAGTTCTTC.

The V and J genes are TRBV18 and TRBJ2-1, with a possible D match to TRBD1 (5 bases). Per the germline V gene, CDR1 is KGHSH and CDR2 is LQKENI. The CDR3 sequence is 14 residues long. Trimming stripped 0 bases from V and 6 bases from J, with 9 bases between. For the CDR3, the DNA is TGTGCCAGCTCACCACCCCAGGGTCGCAATGAGCAGTTCTTC. Its translation is CASSPPQGRNEQFF.

The V call is TRBV10-3, the J call TRBJ1-2; D not certain. The length of the CDR3 is 14 residues. V shed 3 bases and J shed 1 base, with 9 bases lying between them. The germline gives CDR1 ENHRY, CDR2 SYGVKD. CDR3 sequence: CAISDSGNNYGYTF. In DNA form, the CDR3 reads TGTGCCATCAGTGATTCGGGGAATAACTATGGCTACACCTTC.

Only one count was recorded for this clone. The chain recombines TRBV30 with TRBJ2-2; 8 bases map to TRBD2. Trimming at V came to 0 bases and at J to 6 bases, leaving 6 bases not matched to a gene. Germline loops: CDR1 GTSNPN, CDR2 SVGIG (reference sequence). The CDR3 is 15 amino acids. Here the CDR3 reads CAWSVRLASAGELFF. For the CDR3, the DNA is TGTGCCTGGAGTGTTAGACTAGCGAGCGCCGGGGAGCTGTTTTTT.

The V gene is TRBV7-9, the J gene TRBJ1-4; no clear D. The CDR3 consists of 13 residues. Germline CDR1 is SEHNR and CDR2 is FQNEAQ (reference sequence). V shed 3 bases and J shed 5 bases, with 7 bases lying between them. This chain's CDR3 is CASSFSRNEKLFF. The CDR3 DNA sequence: TGTGCCAGCAGCTTTTCCAGAAATGAAAAACTGTTTTTT.

The chain is built from TRBV12-5 and TRBJ2-1; 13 nucleotides align to TRBD2. Germline CDR1 is LGHNT and CDR2 is FRNRAP. The J segment lost 8 bases and the V segment lost 1 base, leaving 8 bases of the junction unmatched. The CDR3 is 17 amino acids. CDR3 DNA sequence: TGTGCTAGTGGTTTGGGGACTAGCGGGGGCCTAGTATATGAGCAGTTCTTC. This translates into CASGLGTSGGLVYEQFF.

This chain links TRBV2 with TRBJ2-3; TRBD2 is a possible D gene (6 bases). The V and J ends lost 4 bases and 0 bases respectively, with 11 bases between them. This CDR3 has 15 residues. Germline V gene data show CDR1 as SNHLY and CDR2 as FYNNEI. The CDR3 bases are TGTGCCAGCAGTGTGGGGGGATATAGCACAGATACGCAGTATTTT. Translation: CASSVGGYSTDTQYF.

The rearrangement links TRBV7-3 to TRBJ1-1; no firm D call. The CDR3 consists of 13 residues. Germline-derived CDR1 and CDR2 are SGHTA and FQGTGA. V lost 5 bases and J lost 1, with 8 bases in between. In DNA, the CDR3 is TGTGCCAGCAGCAACGGAGGGAACACTGAAGCTTTCTTT. Protein: CASSNGGNTEAFF. The full variable domain, completed using reference TRBV7-3 and TRBJ1-1, is GAGVSQTPSNKVTEKGKYVELRCDPISGHTALYWYRQSLGQGPEFLIYFQGTGAADDSGLPNDRFFAVRPEGSVSTLKIQRTERGDSAVYLCASSNGGNTEAFFGQGTRLTVV.

This chain connects TRBV7-3 to TRBJ2-2, with TRBD2 as a possible D gene (7 bases). This CDR3 region has 15 residues. The germline V gene has CDR1 SGHTA and CDR2 FQGTGA. Trimming took 5 bases from V and 6 from J, leaving 16 bases between them. The CDR3 DNA sequence: TGTGCCAGCAGCCCCCAGTCGGGGGGCTCCGGGGAGCTGTTTTTT. Amino acids: CASSPQSGGSGELFF.

V is TRBV5-1 and J is TRBJ2-7; D may be TRBD2 (6 bases). Germline V gene sequence: CDR1 SGHRS, CDR2 YFSETQ. The CDR3 is made up of 15 amino acids. The V gene lost 0 bases and the J gene lost 2 bases, with 12 bases spanning the gap. The CDR3 region has the DNA TGCGCCAGCAGCTTGGTTAGCGGACCGACCTACGAGCAGTACTTC. This translates into CASSLVSGPTYEQYF. The whole variable domain, filled in from reference TRBV5-1 and TRBJ2-7, reads KAGVTQTPRYLIKTRGQQVTLSCSPISGHRSVSWYQQTPGQGLQFLFEYFSETQRNKGNFPGRFSGRQFSNSRSEMNVSTLELGDSALYLCASSLVSGPTYEQYFGPGTRLTVT.

The chain joins TRBV12-5 to TRBJ2-3; TRBD2 is a possible D gene (5 bases). The CDR3 runs 12 residues. V lost 7 bases to trimming and J lost 5 bases, with 10 bases between them. The V gene's germline CDR1 is LGHNT and CDR2 FRNRAP. This CDR3 reads CASALGGDTQYF. CDR3 DNA sequence: TGTGCTAGTGCCCTCGGAGGAGATACGCAGTATTTT.

The genes are TRBV28 and TRBJ2-7, with a weak D call TRBD1 (5 bases). Germline values: CDR1 MDHEN, CDR2 SYDVKM. Trimming left V 4 bases short and J 1 base short, with 14 bases between. This CDR3 is 15 amino acids long. The CDR3 sequence: CASSSPHSGSYEQYF. The CDR3 nucleotides read TGTGCCAGCAGTTCCCCCCACTCAGGGTCCTACGAGCAGTACTTC.

The chain recombines TRBV16 with TRBJ1-1, with D perhaps matching TRBD1 (5 bases). V lost 4 bases, J lost 0 bases, and 12 bases lay in between. Germline values: CDR1 KGHSY, CDR2 FQNENV. CDR3 length equals 15 residues. The chain's CDR3 is CASSLGVWMNTEAFF. DNA of the CDR3: TGTGCCAGCAGCCTAGGGGTGTGGATGAACACTGAAGCTTTCTTT.

This clone has just a few counts. The chain carries TRBV2 and TRBJ1-1; a possible D gene is TRBD1 (5 bases). CDR3 length equals 15 residues. In germline, CDR1 is SNHLY, CDR2 FYNNEI. V was clipped by 5 bases and J by 3 bases, with 16 bases between them. CDR3: CASSPPGGWDTEAFF. The CDR3 DNA reads TGTGCCAGCAGTCCCCCCGGGGGGTGGGACACTGAAGCTTTCTTT.

This chain connects TRBV18 to TRBJ2-7, with 9 bases that match TRBD1. The V and J ends lost 0 bases and 2 bases, in that order; junction bases with no gene match: 5. The length of the CDR3 is 16 residues. Germline values: CDR1 KGHSH, CDR2 LQKENI. The CDR3 here is CASSPPGGTGTYEQYF. The CDR3, as DNA: TGTGCCAGCTCACCACCTGGCGGGACAGGGACCTACGAGCAGTACTTC.

In this sample, this clone turned up once. This sequence joins TRBV28 and TRBJ1-5; D call uncertain. Germline loops: CDR1 MDHEN, CDR2 SYDVKM. Trimming cost V 3 bases and J 8 bases, with 8 bases left between them. The CDR3 runs to 12 residues. CDR3 region: CASSFSGKPQHF. CDR3 sequence (DNA): TGTGCCAGCAGTTTTTCGGGGAAGCCCCAGCATTTT.

This clone appeared a few times. This chain uses TRBV4-2 with TRBJ2-4, with D possibly matching TRBD2 (7 bases). The CDR3 consists of 17 residues. Trimming removed 3 bases from V and 4 bases from J, with 19 bases in between. Germline lookup yields CDR1 LGHNA and CDR2 YNFKEQ. The CDR3 sequence is CASSHLLAEGGKNIQYF. CDR3 coding DNA: TGTGCCAGCAGCCATCTTCTAGCGGAAGGGGGAAAAAACATTCAGTACTTC.

The chain couples TRBV6-6 to TRBJ1-5; unclear D gene. Trimming pared 2 bases from V and 4 bases from J, leaving 9 bases between. The CDR3 contains 14 residues. The germline V gene has CDR1 MNHNY and CDR2 SVGAGI (reference sequence). This chain's CDR3 is CASSYRGSNQPQHF. CDR3 nucleotide sequence: TGTGCCAGCAGTTACCGGGGATCGAATCAGCCCCAGCATTTT.

V gene TRBV7-2 combines with J gene TRBJ2-1; D is possibly TRBD2 (6 bases). In germline, CDR1 is SGHTA, CDR2 FQGNSA. CDR3 length: 17 amino acids. V gave up 5 bases and J gave up 4 bases, with 21 bases separating them. CDR3 sequence: CASSPKRTETRYNEQFF. The CDR3 DNA follows: TGTGCCAGCAGCCCTAAGCGGACCGAGACTAGGTACAATGAGCAGTTCTTC.

This clone was seen once. The genes are TRBV7-2 and TRBJ2-1; the match to TRBD2 covers 8 bases. The CDR3 consists of 15 residues. The germline CDR1 and CDR2 sequences are SGHTA and FQGNSA. J gave up 0 bases and V 2 bases, and 0 bases lay outside the gene matches. The CDR3 coding sequence is TGTGCCAGCAGCTTAAGCGGGAGCTCCTACAATGAGCAGTTCTTC. It translates to CASSLSGSSYNEQFF.

This chain connects TRBV7-7 to TRBJ2-5, with 7 bases matching TRBD2. Germline-derived CDR1 and CDR2 are SSHAT and FNYEAQ (reference sequence). The CDR3 sequence is 14 residues long. J lost 5 bases, V lost 1 base, and 4 bases had no gene match. The CDR3 DNA is TGTGCCAGCAGCTTAGGGGGGGGGAGTGAGACCCAGTACTTC. Its protein product is CASSLGGGSETQYF.

This rearrangement joins TRBV18 to TRBJ2-7, with 7 bases that match TRBD2. Trimming took 3 bases from V and 3 from J; bases not matched to a gene: 8. Germline assignment: CDR1 KGHSH and CDR2 LQKENI. The CDR3 spans 15 residues. The CDR3 loop is CASSPQTGEGYEQYF. The DNA of the CDR3 is TGTGCCAGCTCACCTCAGACCGGGGAGGGCTACGAGCAGTACTTC.

As DNA, the CDR3 is TGTGCCAGTAGTATTGGAGGGACCACAGATACGCAGTATTTT. It codes for CASSIGGTTDTQYF. The chain has TRBV19 and TRBJ2-3, with D perhaps matching TRBD2 (6 bases). Per germline, CDR1 LNHDA and CDR2 SQIVND (reference sequence). V lost 3 bases to trimming and J lost 2 bases, with 9 bases between them. This CDR3 is built from 14 residues.